This T cell receptor beta chain derives from a study of blood T cell repertoires in COVID-19. Study summary: Sources were T cells, B-cell-depleted T cells, or PBMCs; the material itself was cDNA or gDNA.

During active infection, Seattle patients enrolled and were then monitored through disease. Germline V gene lookup returns CDR1 SNHLY and CDR2 FYNNEI. CDR3 length: 15 amino acids. The junction had 13 bases not matched to a gene; V was cut back by 8 bases and J by 4 bases. The method was immunoSEQ multiplex PCR; TCRdb's version includes in-frame clones alone and lacks a portion of them. The table lists 100,000 to 150,000 clones, around 86% of them singletons. Material: peripheral blood. The rearrangement joins TRBV2 to TRBJ1-1; 7 bases map to TRBD1. This TCR derives from a woman in her 70s with COVID-19, enrolled during active disease. Here the CDR3 reads CASGVTGWLGTEAFF. CDR3 DNA: TGTGCCAGCGGGGTGACAGGGTGGTTGGGCACTGAAGCTTTCTTT.